This T cell receptor beta chain is drawn from a study of CD8+ T cells in alopecia areata. Sequencing used cDNA as its template, made by extracting RNA and reverse transcribing it. Data came from immunoSEQ multiplex PCR; TCRdb stores just in-frame clones and leaves some out. The sample contains approximately 210,000 clones, roughly 44% of which appear only once. The sample's treatment: oral pan-JAK inhibitor, 5-10 mg twice daily. PBMCs provided sorted CD4+ and CD8+ T cells. On this clone: Its antigen is not known.

Study-wide points: Tofacitinib did not eliminate many expanded lesional clones from scalp or blood.

The starting material was CD4+ T cells sorted from blood, obtained between weeks 36 and 40, from a patient treated with tofacitinib. The TCR comes from a human donor with alopecia areata.

The CDR3 is CASSLKGQHYEQYF. The CDR3 coding sequence is TGTGCCAGCAGTTTAAAGGGACAGCACTACGAGCAGTACTTC. The rearrangement links TRBV27 to TRBJ2-7; 7 nucleotides line up with TRBD1. Unmatched junction bases numbered 4, after V lost 2 bases and J lost 3 bases. The germline gives CDR1 MNHEY, CDR2 SMNVEV (reference sequence). The CDR3 sequence is 14 residues long.